This T cell receptor (beta chain) was observed in a study of T cell repertoires in ileal Crohn's disease. Profiled with immunoSEQ multiplex PCR; TCRdb holds only in-frame clones, not every one. The sample shows several thousand clones, about four fifths of them seen only once. Time point described: inflamed ileum from the surgical specimen. Germline assignment: CDR1 SGHNT and CDR2 YYREEE (reference sequence). There are 11 residues in the CDR3. V lost 2 bases to trimming and J lost 2 bases, with 1 base between them. Study-wide points: Endoscopic recurrence occurred in every patient whose clonality exceeded 26.8%.

A remark on this clone: The target antigen is unknown.

The clonotype was recovered from an adult with Crohn's disease. The gene calls are TRBV5-4 and TRBJ2-5; D not certain. Sequences were obtained from ileal tissue. The chain's CDR3 is CASSLQETQYF. In DNA form, the CDR3 reads TGTGCCAGCAGCTTACAAGAGACCCAGTACTTC.